This TCR beta chain was identified in a study of blood T cell repertoires in COVID-19. Across the study: The United States, Italy and Spain provided the acute and convalescent COVID-19 samples. The analysed material was cDNA or gDNA that came from T cells, B-cell-depleted T cells, or PBMCs.

This table comes from immunoSEQ multiplex PCR, and its TCRdb copy is limited to in-frame clones, with some not included. The sample yields 250,000 or so clones, about 90% seen once. Germline loops: CDR1 SGHNT, CDR2 YENEEA. The CDR3 extends over 15 amino acids. V lost 0 bases and J 8 bases, leaving 11 bases between the germline ends. Sequencing input: peripheral blood. This sequence originates from an older woman with acute or convalescent COVID-19. The chain recombines TRBV11-3 with TRBJ1-6; TRBD1 is a possible D gene (5 bases). The CDR3 coding sequence is TGTGCCAGCAGCTTAGAGGGGACTCCGGATTCACCCCTCCACTTT. Its translation is CASSLEGTPDSPLHF.